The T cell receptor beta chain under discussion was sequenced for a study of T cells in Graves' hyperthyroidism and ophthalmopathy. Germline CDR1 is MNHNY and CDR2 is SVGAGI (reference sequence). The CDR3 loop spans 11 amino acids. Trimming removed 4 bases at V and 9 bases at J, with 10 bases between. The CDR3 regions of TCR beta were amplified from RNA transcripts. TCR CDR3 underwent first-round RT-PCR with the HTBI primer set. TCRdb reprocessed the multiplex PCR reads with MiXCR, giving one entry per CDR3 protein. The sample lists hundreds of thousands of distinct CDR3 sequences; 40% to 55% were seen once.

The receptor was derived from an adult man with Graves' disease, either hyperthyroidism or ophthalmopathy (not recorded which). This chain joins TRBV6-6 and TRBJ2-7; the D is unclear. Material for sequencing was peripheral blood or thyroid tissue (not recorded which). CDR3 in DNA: TGTGCCAGCAGTTCGGAGTGCAGGCAGTACTTC. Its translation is CASSSECRQYF.